This note documents a single T cell receptor (beta chain) sequence. What it binds is unknown. The data were taken from a study of post-analysis software for immune sequencing data. Trimming stripped 2 bases from V and 7 bases from J, with 11 bases between. This CDR3 is 13 amino acids long. Germline CDR1 and CDR2: ENHRY and SYGVKD. Findings and limits, study-wide: About 5 TRBV segments occurring more often in patients than controls included TRBV5-6, TRBV5-1 and TRBV20-1.

Prepared libraries of TCR beta cDNA carried unique molecular identifiers. Each CDR3 protein is one row after TCRdb ran MiXCR on the PCR reads. The sample lists more than 450,000 distinct CDR3 sequences, under 40% seen once, with approximately 6% in the top ten. This sequence originates from a girl aged 2 to 17 with multiple sclerosis. The sequencing input was blood. The chain combines TRBV10-3 with TRBJ1-1, with D perhaps TRBD1 (6 bases). CDR3 sequence: CAISEGTRIEAFF. The CDR3 DNA reads TGTGCCATCAGTGAGGGGACAAGGATTGAAGCTTTCTTT.